Sequencing of this TCR beta chain was carried out in a study of T-cell reconstitution after alpha-beta-depleted transplantation in children. Preparation of the TCRbeta library was carried out with unique molecular identifiers. Using its own MiXCR run on the PCR reads, TCRdb lists one record per CDR3 protein. The table lists some 490,000 distinct CDR3 sequences, approximately 13% of them singletons. V was trimmed by 1 base and J by 6 bases, leaving 7 bases between them. Germline V gene lookup returns CDR1 SQVTM and CDR2 ANQGSEA. This CDR3 has 11 amino acids. This clonotype has a count of ten or more. The chain recombines TRBV29-1 with TRBJ2-7; maybe TRBD1 (5 bases). The sequencing here drew on PBMCs from the stem cell graft donor, taken from the stem cell graft. This sequence originates from a human donor who donated a stem cell graft to a child with combined immunodeficiency. CDR3 nucleotide sequence: TGCAGCGTTGAAGGGGGCCGCGAGCAGTACTTC. This sequence encodes CSVEGGREQYF.